This T cell receptor (beta chain) was retrieved from a study of cytomegalovirus exposure and HLA in healthy donors. Whole-study context: For the 300 to 400 genotyped donors, approximately 82% fell within the Caucasian-associated ancestry cluster. Study-wide points: CMV antigen specificity of a few CMV-associated chains was confirmed in vitro. The productive fraction for most TCR beta V segments was about 90% or about 30% in an earlier analysis.

The PCR employed 60 Vbeta primers together with 13 Jbeta primers. The protocol was immunoSEQ multiplex PCR, while the TCRdb copy is restricted to in-frame clones and leaves out a portion. This sample has around 29,000 clones, with 62% found just once. On this clone itself: The target antigen is unknown.

This TCR came from a male donor in good health and CMV-seropositive. What was sequenced was PBMCs.

The CDR3 sequence is CASTRGPGGRGEAFF. CDR3 DNA sequence: TGCGCCAGCACCCGCGGGCCGGGGGGGCGAGGTGAAGCTTTCTTT. The rearrangement uses TRBV5-1 and TRBJ1-1, with a possible D match to TRBD1 (6 bases). With 6 bases removed from V and 7 bases from J, the gap between germline ends came to 22 bases. Per germline, CDR1 SGHRS and CDR2 YFSETQ. The CDR3 runs to 15 residues. The full variable domain, rest sourced from reference TRBV5-1 and TRBJ1-1, is KAGVTQTPRYLIKTRGQQVTLSCSPISGHRSVSWYQQTPGQGLQFLFEYFSETQRNKGNFPGRFSGRQFSNSRSEMNVSTLELGDSALYLCASTRGPGGRGEAFFGQGTRLTVV.